This is a list of T cell receptor beta chains from one sample in a study of blood T cell repertoires in COVID-19. Sequencing used immunoSEQ multiplex PCR; TCRdb keeps in-frame clones, though not all of them. This sample has about 49,000 clones, with roughly 82% found just once. Sequencing used peripheral blood. The receptors originated from a woman aged 55 to 70 with acute or convalescent COVID-19. Each CDR3 is given with its conserved first and last residue. The order of the fields is D gene, J gene, clone size, V gene, CDR3 protein, CDR3 DNA. D genes are given only for firm matches. Clone size is shown for a subset of rows, as once, few, many or a class of expanded clone.

D gene: TRBD1
J gene: TRBJ1-4
clone size: .
V gene: TRBV2
CDR3 protein: CASSEVDRVQNEKLFF
CDR3 DNA: TGTGCCAGCAGCGAAGTCGACAGGGTTCAGAATGAAAAACTGTTTTTT

D gene: .
J gene: TRBJ1-1
clone size: .
V gene: TRBV19
CDR3 protein: CASSYLQMNTEAFF
CDR3 DNA: TGTGCCAGTAGCTATCTCCAAATGAACACTGAAGCTTTCTTT

D gene: .
J gene: TRBJ1-5
clone size: .
V gene: TRBV6-1
CDR3 protein: CASSDGIRGNQPQHF
CDR3 DNA: TGTGCCAGCAGTGACGGGATAAGGGGCAATCAGCCCCAGCATTTT

D gene: .
J gene: TRBJ1-2
clone size: once
V gene: TRBV24-1
CDR3 protein: CATSSRGFMGYTF
CDR3 DNA: TGTGCCACCAGTAGCAGAGGGTTCATGGGCTACACCTTC

D gene: TRBD1
J gene: TRBJ1-1
clone size: few
V gene: TRBV4-1
CDR3 protein: CASSQARDRVGNTEAFF
CDR3 DNA: TGCGCCAGCAGCCAAGCCCGAGACAGGGTAGGAAACACTGAAGCTTTCTTT

D gene: .
J gene: TRBJ2-5
clone size: .
V gene: TRBV5-1
CDR3 protein: CASSLSQGNMETQYF
CDR3 DNA: TGCGCCAGCAGCCTCTCCCAGGGGAATATGGAGACCCAGTACTTC

D gene: .
J gene: TRBJ2-1
clone size: .
V gene: TRBV11-3
CDR3 protein: CASSLGRVRGRSDEQFF
CDR3 DNA: TGTGCCAGCAGCTTAGGGAGGGTTAGGGGGCGTTCGGATGAGCAGTTCTTC

D gene: TRBD2
J gene: TRBJ2-2
clone size: .
V gene: TRBV9
CDR3 protein: CASSRLAGGTNTGELFF
CDR3 DNA: TGTGCCAGCAGCCGACTAGCGGGAGGCACGAACACCGGGGAGCTGTTTTTT

D gene: TRBD1
J gene: TRBJ1-2
clone size: .
V gene: TRBV13
CDR3 protein: CASSLAPGGSVYGYTF
CDR3 DNA: TGTGCCAGCAGCTTAGCTCCAGGGGGGTCCGTCTATGGCTACACCTTC

D gene: .
J gene: TRBJ1-1
clone size: .
V gene: TRBV5-4
CDR3 protein: CASSSGAGVNTEAFF
CDR3 DNA: TGTGCCAGCAGCAGCGGTGCGGGAGTGAACACTGAAGCTTTCTTT

D gene: .
J gene: TRBJ2-5
clone size: .
V gene: TRBV3-1/TRBV3-2
CDR3 protein: CASRIRGSETQYF
CDR3 DNA: TGTGCCAGCAGAATCAGGGGTTCAGAGACCCAGTACTTC

D gene: .
J gene: TRBJ1-1
clone size: .
V gene: TRBV6-5
CDR3 protein: CASSYGARRNTEAFF
CDR3 DNA: TGTGCCAGCAGTTACGGGGCCAGGAGGAACACTGAAGCTTTCTTT

D gene: .
J gene: TRBJ2-7
clone size: .
V gene: TRBV6-5
CDR3 protein: CASRSDTSITYEQYF
CDR3 DNA: TGTGCCAGCAGGTCAGATACTAGCATTACCTACGAGCAGTACTTC

D gene: .
J gene: TRBJ2-7
clone size: .
V gene: TRBV7-2
CDR3 protein: CASTLTAGYEQYF
CDR3 DNA: TGTGCCAGCACCCTCACGGCAGGCTACGAGCAGTACTTC

D gene: TRBD1
J gene: TRBJ2-7
clone size: .
V gene: TRBV19
CDR3 protein: CASSIPGQGYYEQYF
CDR3 DNA: TGTGCCAGTAGTATCCCGGGACAGGGTTACTACGAGCAGTACTTC